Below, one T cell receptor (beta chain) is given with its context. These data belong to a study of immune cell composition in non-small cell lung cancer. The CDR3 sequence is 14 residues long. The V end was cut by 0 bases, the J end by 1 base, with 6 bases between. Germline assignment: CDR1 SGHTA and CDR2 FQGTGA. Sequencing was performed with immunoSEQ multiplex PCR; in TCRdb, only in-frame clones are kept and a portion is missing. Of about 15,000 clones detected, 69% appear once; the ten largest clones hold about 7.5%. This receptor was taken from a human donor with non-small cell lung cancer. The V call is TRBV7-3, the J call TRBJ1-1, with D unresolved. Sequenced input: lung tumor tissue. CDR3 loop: CASSLTGRNTEAFF. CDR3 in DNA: TGTGCCAGCAGCTTAACGGGGAGGAACACTGAAGCTTTCTTT.